What follows is one T cell receptor (beta chain) and its context. This CDR3 region has 15 residues. Germline V lookup: CDR1 LNHNV, CDR2 YYDKDF (reference sequence). V lost 3 bases to trimming and J lost 6 bases; unmatched junction nucleotides: 7. This entry belongs to a study of blood T cell repertoires in COVID-19. Measured with immunoSEQ multiplex PCR; TCRdb has only the in-frame clones, and not every one. The sample lists about 70,000 clones; roughly four fifths were seen once. Sequenced input: peripheral blood. The origin of this receptor is a woman at least 80 years old with acute or convalescent COVID-19. This chain links TRBV15 with TRBJ1-5; TRBD1 matches at 8 bases. CDR3 amino acids: CATSSTNRGSQPQHF. The CDR3 bases are TGTGCCACCAGCAGCACGAACAGGGGGAGTCAGCCCCAGCATTTT.